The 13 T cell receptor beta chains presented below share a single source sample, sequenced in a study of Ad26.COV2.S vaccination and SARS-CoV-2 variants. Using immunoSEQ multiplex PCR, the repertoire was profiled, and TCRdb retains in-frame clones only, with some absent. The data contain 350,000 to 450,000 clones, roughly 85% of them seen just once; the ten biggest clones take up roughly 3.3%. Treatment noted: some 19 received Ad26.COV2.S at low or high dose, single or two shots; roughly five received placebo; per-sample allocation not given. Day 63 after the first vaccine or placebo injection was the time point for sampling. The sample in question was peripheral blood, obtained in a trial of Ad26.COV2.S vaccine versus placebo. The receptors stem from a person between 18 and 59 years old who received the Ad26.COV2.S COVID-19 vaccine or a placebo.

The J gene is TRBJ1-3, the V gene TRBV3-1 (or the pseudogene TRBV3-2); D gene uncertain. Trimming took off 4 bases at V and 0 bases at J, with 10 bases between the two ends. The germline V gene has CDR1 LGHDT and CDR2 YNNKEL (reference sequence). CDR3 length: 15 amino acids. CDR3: CASSLERVSGNTIYF. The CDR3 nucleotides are TGTGCCAGCAGCCTAGAAAGAGTCTCTGGAAACACCATATATTTT.

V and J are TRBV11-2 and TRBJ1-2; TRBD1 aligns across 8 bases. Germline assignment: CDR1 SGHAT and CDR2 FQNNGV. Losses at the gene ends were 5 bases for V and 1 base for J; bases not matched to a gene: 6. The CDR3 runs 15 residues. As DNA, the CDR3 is TGTGCCAGCAGCCCTTCGGACAGGGATAACTATGGCTACACCTTC. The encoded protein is CASSPSDRDNYGYTF.

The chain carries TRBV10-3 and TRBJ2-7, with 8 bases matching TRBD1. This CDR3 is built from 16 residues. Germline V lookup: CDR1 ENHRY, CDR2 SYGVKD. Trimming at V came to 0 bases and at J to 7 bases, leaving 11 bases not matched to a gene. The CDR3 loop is CAISESTAGGPGEQYF. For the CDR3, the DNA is TGTGCCATCAGTGAGTCGACAGCAGGGGGCCCGGGGGAGCAGTACTTC.

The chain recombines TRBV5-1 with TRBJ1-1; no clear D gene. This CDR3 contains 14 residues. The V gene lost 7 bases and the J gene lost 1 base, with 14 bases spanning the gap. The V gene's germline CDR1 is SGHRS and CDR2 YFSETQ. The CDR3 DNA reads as TGCGCCAGCTCCCCCCAGAGTCAGAACACTGAAGCTTTCTTT. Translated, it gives CASSPQSQNTEAFF.

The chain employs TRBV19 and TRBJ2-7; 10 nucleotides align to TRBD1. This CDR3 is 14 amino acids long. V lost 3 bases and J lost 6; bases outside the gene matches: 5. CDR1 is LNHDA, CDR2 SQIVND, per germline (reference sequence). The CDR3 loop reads CASSIRQGAREQYF. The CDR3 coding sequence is TGTGCCAGTAGTATCAGACAGGGGGCGCGCGAGCAGTACTTC.

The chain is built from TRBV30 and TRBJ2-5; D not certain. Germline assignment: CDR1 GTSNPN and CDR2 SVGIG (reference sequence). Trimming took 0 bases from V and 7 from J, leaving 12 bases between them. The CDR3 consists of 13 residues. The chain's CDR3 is CAWSVQSRATQYF. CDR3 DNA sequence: TGTGCCTGGAGTGTACAGTCAAGGGCGACCCAGTACTTC.

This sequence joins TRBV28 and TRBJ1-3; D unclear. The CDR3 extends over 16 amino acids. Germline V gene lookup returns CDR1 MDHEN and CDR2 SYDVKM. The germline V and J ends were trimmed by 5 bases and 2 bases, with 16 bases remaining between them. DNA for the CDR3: TGTGCCAGCAGTCCGGCCGGGGAAACCGCTGGAAACACCATATATTTT. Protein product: CASSPAGETAGNTIYF.

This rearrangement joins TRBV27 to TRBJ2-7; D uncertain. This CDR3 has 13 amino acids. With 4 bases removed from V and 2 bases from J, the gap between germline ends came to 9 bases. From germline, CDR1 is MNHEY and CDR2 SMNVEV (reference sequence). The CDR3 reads CASSYGPTYEQYF. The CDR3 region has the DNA TGTGCCAGCAGTTACGGGCCCACCTACGAGCAGTACTTC.

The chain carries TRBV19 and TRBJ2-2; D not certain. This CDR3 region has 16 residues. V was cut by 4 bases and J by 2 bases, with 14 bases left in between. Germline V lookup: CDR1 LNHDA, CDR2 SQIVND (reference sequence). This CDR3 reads CASSTQPPPNTGELFF. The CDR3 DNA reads TGTGCCAGTAGTACCCAGCCCCCTCCAAACACCGGGGAGCTGTTTTTT.

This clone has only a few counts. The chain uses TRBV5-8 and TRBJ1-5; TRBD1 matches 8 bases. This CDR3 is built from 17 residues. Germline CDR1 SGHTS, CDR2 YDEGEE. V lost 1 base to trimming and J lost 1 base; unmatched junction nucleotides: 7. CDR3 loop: CASSLNRGIRSNQPQHF. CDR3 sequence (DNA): TGTGCCAGCAGCTTGAACAGGGGGATTAGGAGCAATCAGCCCCAGCATTTT.

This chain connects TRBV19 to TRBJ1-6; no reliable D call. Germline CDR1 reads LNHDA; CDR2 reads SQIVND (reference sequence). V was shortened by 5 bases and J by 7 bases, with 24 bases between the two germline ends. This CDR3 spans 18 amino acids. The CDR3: CASSDRPIRTTTNSPLHF. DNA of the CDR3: TGTGCCAGTAGTGACCGCCCCATAAGGACCACAACCAATTCACCCCTCCACTTT.

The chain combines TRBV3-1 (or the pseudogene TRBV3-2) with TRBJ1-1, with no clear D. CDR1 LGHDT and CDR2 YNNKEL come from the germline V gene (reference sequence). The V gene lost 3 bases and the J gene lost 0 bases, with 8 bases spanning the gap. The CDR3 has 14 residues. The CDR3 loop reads CASSQLGVNTEAFF. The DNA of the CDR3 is TGTGCCAGCAGCCAGCTTGGGGTGAACACTGAAGCTTTCTTT.

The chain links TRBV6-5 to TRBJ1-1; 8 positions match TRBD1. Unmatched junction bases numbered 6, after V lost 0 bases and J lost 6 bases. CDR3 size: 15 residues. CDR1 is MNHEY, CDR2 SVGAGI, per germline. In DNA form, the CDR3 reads TGTGCCAGCAGTTACTCGAGACAGGGGCGGTCTGAAGCTTTCTTT. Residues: CASSYSRQGRSEAFF.